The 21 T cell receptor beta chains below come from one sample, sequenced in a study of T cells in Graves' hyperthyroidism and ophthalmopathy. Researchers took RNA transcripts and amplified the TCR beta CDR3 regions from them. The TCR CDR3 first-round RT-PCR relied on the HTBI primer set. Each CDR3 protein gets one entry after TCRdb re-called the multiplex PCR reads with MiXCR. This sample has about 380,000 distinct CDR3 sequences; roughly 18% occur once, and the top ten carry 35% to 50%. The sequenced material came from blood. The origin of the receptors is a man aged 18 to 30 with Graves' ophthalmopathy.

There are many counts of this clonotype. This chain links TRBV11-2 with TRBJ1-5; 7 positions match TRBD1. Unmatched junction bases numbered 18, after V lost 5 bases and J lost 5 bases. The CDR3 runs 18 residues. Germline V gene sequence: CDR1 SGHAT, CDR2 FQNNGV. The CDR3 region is CASSLRLLTGRRDQPQHF. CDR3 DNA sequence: TGTGCCAGCAGCCTTCGCTTGTTGACAGGGAGGAGGGATCAGCCCCAGCATTTT.

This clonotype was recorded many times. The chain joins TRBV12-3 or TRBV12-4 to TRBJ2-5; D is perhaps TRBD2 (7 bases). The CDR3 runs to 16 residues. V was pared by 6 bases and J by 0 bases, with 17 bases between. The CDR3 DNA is TGTGCCAGCAGCACTAGGGGGGGACTGTACCAAGAGACCCAGTACTTC. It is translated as CASSTRGGLYQETQYF.

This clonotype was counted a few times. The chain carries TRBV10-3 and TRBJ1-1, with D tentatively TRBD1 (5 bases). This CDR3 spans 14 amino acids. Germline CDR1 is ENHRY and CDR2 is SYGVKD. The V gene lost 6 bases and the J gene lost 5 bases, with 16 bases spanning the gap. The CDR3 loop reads CAIRKVGEGTEAFF. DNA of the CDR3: TGTGCCATCAGGAAGGTAGGGGAGGGGACTGAAGCTTTCTTT.

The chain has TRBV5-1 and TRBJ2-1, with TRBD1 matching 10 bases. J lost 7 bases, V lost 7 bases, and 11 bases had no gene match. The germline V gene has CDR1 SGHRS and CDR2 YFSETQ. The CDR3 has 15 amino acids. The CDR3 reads CASARATGGGNEQFF. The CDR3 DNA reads TGCGCCAGCGCGCGAGCGACAGGGGGCGGAAATGAGCAGTTCTTC.

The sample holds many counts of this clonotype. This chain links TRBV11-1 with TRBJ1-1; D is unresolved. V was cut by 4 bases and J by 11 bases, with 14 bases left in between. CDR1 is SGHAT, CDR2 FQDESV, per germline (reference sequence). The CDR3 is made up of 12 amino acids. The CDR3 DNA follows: TGTGCCAGCAGCTCCGAAAGGTCTAATGCTTTCTTT. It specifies CASSSERSNAFF.

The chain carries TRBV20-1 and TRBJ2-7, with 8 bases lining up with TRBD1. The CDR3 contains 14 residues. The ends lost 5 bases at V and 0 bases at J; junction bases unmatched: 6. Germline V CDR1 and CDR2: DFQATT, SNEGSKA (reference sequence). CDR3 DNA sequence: TGCAGTGCTCCAGGGGGCTCGAGCTCCTACGAGCAGTACTTC. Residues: CSAPGGSSSYEQYF.

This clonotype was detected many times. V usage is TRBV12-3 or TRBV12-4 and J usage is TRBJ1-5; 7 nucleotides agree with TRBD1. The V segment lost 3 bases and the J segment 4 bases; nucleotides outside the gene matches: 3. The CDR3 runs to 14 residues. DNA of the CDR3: TGTGCCAGCAGTTTTGGGACAGAAAATCAGCCCCAGCATTTT. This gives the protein CASSFGTENQPQHF.

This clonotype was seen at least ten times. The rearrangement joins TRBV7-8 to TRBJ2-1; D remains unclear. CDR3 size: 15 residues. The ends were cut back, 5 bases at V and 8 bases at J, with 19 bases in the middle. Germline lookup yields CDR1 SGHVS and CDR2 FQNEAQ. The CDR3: CASSPDVGSSYEQFF. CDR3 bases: TGTGCCAGCAGCCCGGACGTGGGAAGTTCTTATGAGCAGTTCTTC.

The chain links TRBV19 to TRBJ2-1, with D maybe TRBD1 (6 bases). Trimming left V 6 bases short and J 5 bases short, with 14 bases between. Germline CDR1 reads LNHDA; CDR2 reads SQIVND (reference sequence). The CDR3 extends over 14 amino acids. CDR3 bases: TGTGCCAGTAGAGGGACAAGATCTGACAATGAGCAGTTCTTC. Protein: CASRGTRSDNEQFF.

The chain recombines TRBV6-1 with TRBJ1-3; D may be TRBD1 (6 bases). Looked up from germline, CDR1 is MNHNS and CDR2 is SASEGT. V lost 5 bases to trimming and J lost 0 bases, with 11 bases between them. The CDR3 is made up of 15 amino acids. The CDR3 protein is CASSNDRSSGNTIYF. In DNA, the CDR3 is TGTGCCAGCAGTAACGACAGGAGCTCTGGAAACACCATATATTTT.

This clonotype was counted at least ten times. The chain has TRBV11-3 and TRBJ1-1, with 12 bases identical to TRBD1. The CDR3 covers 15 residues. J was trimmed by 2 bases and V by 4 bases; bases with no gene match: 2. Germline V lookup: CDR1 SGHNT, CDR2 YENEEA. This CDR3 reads CASSSGQGANTEAFF. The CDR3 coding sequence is TGTGCCAGCAGCTCGGGACAGGGGGCAAACACTGAAGCTTTCTTT.

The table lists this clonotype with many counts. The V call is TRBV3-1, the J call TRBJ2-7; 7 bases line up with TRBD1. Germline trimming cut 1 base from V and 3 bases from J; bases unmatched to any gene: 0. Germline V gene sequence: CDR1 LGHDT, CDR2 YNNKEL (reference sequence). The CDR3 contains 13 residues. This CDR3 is CASSQGTGYEQYF. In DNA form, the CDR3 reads TGTGCCAGCAGCCAAGGGACAGGCTACGAGCAGTACTTC.

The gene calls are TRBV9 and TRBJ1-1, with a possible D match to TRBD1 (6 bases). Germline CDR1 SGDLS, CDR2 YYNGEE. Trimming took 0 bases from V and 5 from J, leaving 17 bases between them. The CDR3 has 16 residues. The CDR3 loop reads CASSVGPKAQGTEAFF. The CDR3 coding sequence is TGTGCCAGCAGCGTAGGCCCCAAGGCGCAGGGGACTGAAGCTTTCTTT. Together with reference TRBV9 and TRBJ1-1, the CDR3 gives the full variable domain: DSGVTQTPKHLITATGQRVTLRCSPRSGDLSVYWYQQSLDQGLQFLIQYYNGEERAKGNILERFSAQQFPDLHSELNLSSLELGDSALYFCASSVGPKAQGTEAFFGQGTRLTVV.

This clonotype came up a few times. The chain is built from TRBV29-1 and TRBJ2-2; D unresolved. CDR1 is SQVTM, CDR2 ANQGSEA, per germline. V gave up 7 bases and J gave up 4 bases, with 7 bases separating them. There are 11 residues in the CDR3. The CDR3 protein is CSARSTGELFF. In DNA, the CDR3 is TGCAGCGCCCGGTCCACCGGGGAGCTGTTTTTT.

CDR3 protein: CSATTGTSGGTSYNEQFF. The CDR3 DNA is TGCAGTGCTACCACCGGGACTAGCGGGGGGACCTCCTACAATGAGCAGTTCTTC. This rearrangement joins TRBV20-1 to TRBJ2-1, with 15 bases identical to TRBD2. CDR3 length equals 18 residues. J lost 0 bases, V lost 4 bases, and 7 bases had no gene match. The germline CDR1 and CDR2 sequences are DFQATT and SNEGSKA (reference sequence).

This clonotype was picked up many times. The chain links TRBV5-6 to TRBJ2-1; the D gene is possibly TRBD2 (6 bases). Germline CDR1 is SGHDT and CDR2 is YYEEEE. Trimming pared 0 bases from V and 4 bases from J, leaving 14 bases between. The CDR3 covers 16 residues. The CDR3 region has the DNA TGTGCCAGCAGCTTGGATAGTGGGGAGGTATACAATGAGCAGTTCTTC. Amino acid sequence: CASSLDSGEVYNEQFF.

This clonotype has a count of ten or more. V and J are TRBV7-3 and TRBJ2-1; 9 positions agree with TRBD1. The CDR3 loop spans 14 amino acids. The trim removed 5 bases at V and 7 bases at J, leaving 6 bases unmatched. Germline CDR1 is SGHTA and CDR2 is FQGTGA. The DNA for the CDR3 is TGTGCCAGCAGCGTTGGACAGGGGAGGAATGAGCAGTTCTTC. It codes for CASSVGQGRNEQFF.

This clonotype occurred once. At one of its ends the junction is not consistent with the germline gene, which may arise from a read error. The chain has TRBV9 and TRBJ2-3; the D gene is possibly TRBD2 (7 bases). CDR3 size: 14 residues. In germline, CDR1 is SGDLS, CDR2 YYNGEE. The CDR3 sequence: CVSSELARGDTQYF. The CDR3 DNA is TGTGTCAGCAGCGAACTAGCGAGGGGGGATACGCAGTATTTT.

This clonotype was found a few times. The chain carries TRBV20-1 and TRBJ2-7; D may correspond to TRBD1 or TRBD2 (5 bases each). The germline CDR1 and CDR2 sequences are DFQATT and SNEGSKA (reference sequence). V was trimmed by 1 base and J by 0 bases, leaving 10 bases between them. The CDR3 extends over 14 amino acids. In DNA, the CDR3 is TGCAGTGCTAGAGTCCCTGGGGGCTCCTACGAGCAGTACTTC. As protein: CSARVPGGSYEQYF.

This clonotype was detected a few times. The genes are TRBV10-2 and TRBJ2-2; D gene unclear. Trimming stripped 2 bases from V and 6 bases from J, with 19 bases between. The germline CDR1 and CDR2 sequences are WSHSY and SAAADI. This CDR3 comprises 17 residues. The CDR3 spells CASSESTSRRFAGELFF. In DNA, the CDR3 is TGCGCCAGCAGTGAGAGCACCAGTCGTAGGTTCGCCGGGGAGCTGTTTTTT.

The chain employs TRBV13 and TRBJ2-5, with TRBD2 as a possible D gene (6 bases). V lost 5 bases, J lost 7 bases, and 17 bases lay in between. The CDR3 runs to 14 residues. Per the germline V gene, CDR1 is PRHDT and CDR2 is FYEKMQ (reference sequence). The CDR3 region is CASSAWDSEGTQYF. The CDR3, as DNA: TGTGCCAGCAGCGCCTGGGACTCCGAAGGGACCCAGTACTTC. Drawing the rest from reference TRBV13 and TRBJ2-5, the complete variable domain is AAGVIQSPRHLIKEKRETATLKCYPIPRHDTVYWYQQGPGQDPQFLISFYEKMQSDKGSIPDRFSAQQFSDYHSELNMSSLELGDSALYFCASSAWDSEGTQYFGPGTRLLVL.